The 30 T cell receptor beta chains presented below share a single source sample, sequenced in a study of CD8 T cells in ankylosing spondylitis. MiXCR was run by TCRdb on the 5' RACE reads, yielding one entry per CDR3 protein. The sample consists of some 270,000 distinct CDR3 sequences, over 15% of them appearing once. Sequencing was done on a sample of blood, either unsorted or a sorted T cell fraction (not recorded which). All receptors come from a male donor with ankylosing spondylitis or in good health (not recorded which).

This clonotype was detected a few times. The CDR3 spells CSARGLGLAGGGYEQYF. The CDR3, as DNA: TGCAGTGCTAGGGGGTTGGGGCTAGCGGGAGGGGGGTACGAGCAGTACTTC. The chain combines TRBV20-1 with TRBJ2-7; 12 bases fit TRBD2. CDR3 length: 17 residues. Germline trimming cut 3 bases from V and 4 bases from J; bases unmatched to any gene: 13. Germline values: CDR1 DFQATT, CDR2 SNEGSKA (reference sequence).

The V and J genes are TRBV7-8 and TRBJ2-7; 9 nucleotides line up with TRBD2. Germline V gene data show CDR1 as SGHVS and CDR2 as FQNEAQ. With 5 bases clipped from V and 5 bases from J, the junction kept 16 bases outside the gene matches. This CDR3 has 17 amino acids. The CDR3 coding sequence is TGTGCCAGCAGCCGAAACTCTGCGGGAGGGCCTCTCAACGAGCAGTACTTC. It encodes CASSRNSAGGPLNEQYF.

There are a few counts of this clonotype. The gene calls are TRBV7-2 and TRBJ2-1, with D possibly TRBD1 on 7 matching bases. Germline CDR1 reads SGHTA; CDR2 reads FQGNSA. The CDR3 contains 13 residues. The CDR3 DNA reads TGTGCAGCGAGGGGGCGGGGATACAATGAGCAGTTCTTC. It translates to CAARGRGYNEQFF.

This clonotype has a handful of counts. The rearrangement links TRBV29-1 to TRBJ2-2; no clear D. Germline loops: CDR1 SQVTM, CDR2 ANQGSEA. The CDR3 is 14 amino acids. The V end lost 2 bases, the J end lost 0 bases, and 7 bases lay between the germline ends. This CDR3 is CSVEPPSNTGELFF. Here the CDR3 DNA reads TGCAGCGTTGAACCGCCTTCGAACACCGGGGAGCTGTTTTTT.

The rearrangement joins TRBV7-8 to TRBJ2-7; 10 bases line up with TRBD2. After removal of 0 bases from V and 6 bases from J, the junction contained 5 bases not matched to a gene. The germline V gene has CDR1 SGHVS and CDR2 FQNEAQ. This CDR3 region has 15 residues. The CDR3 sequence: CASSLAASGRSEQYF. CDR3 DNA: TGTGCCAGCAGCTTAGCGGCTAGCGGGAGATCCGAGCAGTACTTC.

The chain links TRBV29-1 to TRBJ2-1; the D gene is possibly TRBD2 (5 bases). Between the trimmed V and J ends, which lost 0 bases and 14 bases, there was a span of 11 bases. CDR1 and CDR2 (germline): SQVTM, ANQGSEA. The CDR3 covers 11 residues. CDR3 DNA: TGCAGCGTTGAAGATTCGGGGTTGGAGTTCTTC. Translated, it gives CSVEDSGLEFF.

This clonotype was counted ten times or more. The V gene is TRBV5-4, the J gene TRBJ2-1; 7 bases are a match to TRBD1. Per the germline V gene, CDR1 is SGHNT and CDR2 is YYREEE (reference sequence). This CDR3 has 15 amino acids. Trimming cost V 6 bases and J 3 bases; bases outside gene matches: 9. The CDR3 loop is CASIPETGIYNEQFF. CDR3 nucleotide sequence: TGTGCCAGCATCCCCGAGACAGGGATCTACAATGAGCAGTTCTTC. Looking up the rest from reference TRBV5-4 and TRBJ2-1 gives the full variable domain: ETGVTQSPTHLIKTRGQQVTLRCSSQSGHNTVSWYQQALGQGPQFIFQYYREEENGRGNFPPRFSGLQFPNYSSELNVNALELDDSALYLCASIPETGIYNEQFFGPGTRLTVL.

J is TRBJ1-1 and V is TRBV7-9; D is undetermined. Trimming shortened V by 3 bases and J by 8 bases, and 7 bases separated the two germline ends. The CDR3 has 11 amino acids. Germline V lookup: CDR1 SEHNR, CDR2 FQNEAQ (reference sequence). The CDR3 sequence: CASSLNAEAFF. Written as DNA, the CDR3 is TGTGCCAGCAGCTTGAACGCGGAAGCTTTCTTT.

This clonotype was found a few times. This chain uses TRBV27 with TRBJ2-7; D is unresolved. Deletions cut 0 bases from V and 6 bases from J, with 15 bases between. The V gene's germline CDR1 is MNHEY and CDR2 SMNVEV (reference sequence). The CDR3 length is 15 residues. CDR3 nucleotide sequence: TGTGCCAGCAGTTTATCATTAGTAAATTTCCGCGAGCAGTACTTC. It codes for CASSLSLVNFREQYF.

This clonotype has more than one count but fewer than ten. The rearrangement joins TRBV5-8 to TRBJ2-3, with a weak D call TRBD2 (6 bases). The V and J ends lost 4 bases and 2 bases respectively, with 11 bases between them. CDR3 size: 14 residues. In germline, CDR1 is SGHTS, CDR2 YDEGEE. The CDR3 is CASSQMGLTDTQYF. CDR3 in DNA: TGTGCCAGCAGCCAGATGGGACTCACAGATACGCAGTATTTT.

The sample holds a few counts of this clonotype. The CDR3 sequence: CASSSTGTSGSYNEQFF. The CDR3 bases are TGTGCCAGCAGCTCCACCGGGACTAGCGGCTCCTACAATGAGCAGTTCTTC. V usage is TRBV5-6 and J usage is TRBJ2-1, with 11 bases that match TRBD2. Per the germline V gene, CDR1 is SGHDT and CDR2 is YYEEEE. V trimming: 3 bases; J trimming: 0 bases; junction bases outside the gene matches: 5. This CDR3 spans 17 amino acids.

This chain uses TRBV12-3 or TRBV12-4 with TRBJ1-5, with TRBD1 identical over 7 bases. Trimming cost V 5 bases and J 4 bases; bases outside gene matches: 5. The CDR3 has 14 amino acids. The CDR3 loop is CASSGDSWNQPQHF. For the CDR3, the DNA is TGTGCCAGCAGTGGGGACAGTTGGAATCAGCCCCAGCATTTT.

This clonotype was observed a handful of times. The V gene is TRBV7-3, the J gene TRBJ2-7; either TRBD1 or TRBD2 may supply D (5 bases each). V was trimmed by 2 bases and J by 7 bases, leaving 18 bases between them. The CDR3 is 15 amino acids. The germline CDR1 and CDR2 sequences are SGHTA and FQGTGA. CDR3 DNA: TGTGCCAGCAGCTTAGCCGGGGCGTCATTGGGGGAGCAGTACTTC. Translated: CASSLAGASLGEQYF. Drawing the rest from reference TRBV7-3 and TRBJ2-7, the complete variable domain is GAGVSQTPSNKVTEKGKYVELRCDPISGHTALYWYRQSLGQGPEFLIYFQGTGAADDSGLPNDRFFAVRPEGSVSTLKIQRTERGDSAVYLCASSLAGASLGEQYFGPGTRLTVT.

This CDR3 is CASSLSRGQGDYEQYF. CDR3 nucleotides: TGCGCCAGCAGCTTGTCCCGTGGACAGGGGGACTACGAGCAGTACTTC. This sequence joins TRBV5-1 and TRBJ2-7; 10 nucleotides line up with TRBD1. The V gene end was trimmed by 1 base and the J gene end by 3 bases; junction bases not matched to a gene: 7. CDR1 SGHRS and CDR2 YFSETQ come from the germline V gene. The CDR3 runs 16 residues. Full variable domain (rest looked up from reference TRBV5-1 and TRBJ2-7): KAGVTQTPRYLIKTRGQQVTLSCSPISGHRSVSWYQQTPGQGLQFLFEYFSETQRNKGNFPGRFSGRQFSNSRSEMNVSTLELGDSALYLCASSLSRGQGDYEQYFGPGTRLTVT.

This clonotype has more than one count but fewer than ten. The CDR3 loop is CASSFEGNTGELFF. DNA for the CDR3: TGTGCCAGCAGTTTTGAGGGGAACACCGGGGAGCTGTTTTTT. The chain employs TRBV12-3 or TRBV12-4 and TRBJ2-2; possible D gene TRBD2, 5 bases. Trimming removed 3 bases from V and 1 base from J, with 6 bases in between. The CDR3 sequence is 14 residues long.

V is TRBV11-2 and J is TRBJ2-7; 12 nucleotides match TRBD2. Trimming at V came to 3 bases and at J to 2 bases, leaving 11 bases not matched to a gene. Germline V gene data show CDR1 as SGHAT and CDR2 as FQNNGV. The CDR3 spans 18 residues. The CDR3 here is CASSLVGLAGGGPYEQYF. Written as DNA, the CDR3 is TGTGCCAGCAGCTTGGTGGGGCTAGCGGGAGGGGGGCCCTACGAGCAGTACTTC.

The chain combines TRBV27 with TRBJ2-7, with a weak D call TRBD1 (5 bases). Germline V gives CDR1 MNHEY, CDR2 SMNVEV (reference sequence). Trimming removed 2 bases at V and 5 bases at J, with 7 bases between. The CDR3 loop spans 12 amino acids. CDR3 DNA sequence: TGTGCCAGCAGTTTAGCAGGGCACGAGCAGTACTTC. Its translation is CASSLAGHEQYF.

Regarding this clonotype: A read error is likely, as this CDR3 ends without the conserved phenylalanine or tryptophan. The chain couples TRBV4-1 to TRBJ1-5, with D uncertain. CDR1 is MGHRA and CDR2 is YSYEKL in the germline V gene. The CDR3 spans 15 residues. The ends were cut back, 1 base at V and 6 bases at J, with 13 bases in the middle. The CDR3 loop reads CASSQAQVTPQPQHC. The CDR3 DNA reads TGCGCCAGCAGCCAAGCTCAAGTGACCCCTCAGCCCCAGCATTGT.

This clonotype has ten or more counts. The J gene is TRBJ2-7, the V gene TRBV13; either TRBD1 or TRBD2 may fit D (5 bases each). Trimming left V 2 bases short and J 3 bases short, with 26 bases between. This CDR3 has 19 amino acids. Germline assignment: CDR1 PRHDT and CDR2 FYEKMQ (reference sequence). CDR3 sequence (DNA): TGTGCCAGCAGCTTATTGGGTCGGACGGGGACCTACACCAACTACGAGCAGTACTTC. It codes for CASSLLGRTGTYTNYEQYF.

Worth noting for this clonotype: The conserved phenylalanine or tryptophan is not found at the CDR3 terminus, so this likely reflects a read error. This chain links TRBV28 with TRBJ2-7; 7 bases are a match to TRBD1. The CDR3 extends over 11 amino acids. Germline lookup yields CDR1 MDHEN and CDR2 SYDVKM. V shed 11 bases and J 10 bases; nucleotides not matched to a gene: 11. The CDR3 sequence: CAVGGTVEQYI. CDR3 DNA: TGTGCCGTAGGGGGCACGGTAGAACAGTACATC.

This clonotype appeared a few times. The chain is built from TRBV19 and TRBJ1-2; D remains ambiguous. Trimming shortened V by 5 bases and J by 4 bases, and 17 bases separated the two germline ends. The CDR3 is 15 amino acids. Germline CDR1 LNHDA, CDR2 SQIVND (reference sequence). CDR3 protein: CASSPIETLGYGYTF. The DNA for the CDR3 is TGTGCCAGTAGTCCGATCGAAACGCTCGGCTATGGCTACACCTTC.

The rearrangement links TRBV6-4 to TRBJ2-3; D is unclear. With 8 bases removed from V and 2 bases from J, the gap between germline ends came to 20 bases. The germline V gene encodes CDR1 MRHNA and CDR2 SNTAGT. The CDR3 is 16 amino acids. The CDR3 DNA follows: TGTGCCAGCCACCACCAACGGCAGAAGAACACAGATACGCAGTATTTT. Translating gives CASHHQRQKNTDTQYF.

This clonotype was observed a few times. CDR3 DNA: TGTGCCATCAGTGACAGGGGAACCTACGAGCAGTACTTC. Its protein product is CAISDRGTYEQYF. J is TRBJ2-7 and V is TRBV10-3; weak D call: TRBD1 (6 bases). V dropped 3 bases and J dropped 2 bases, with 8 bases sitting between them. CDR3 length: 13 residues. Germline CDR1 ENHRY, CDR2 SYGVKD.

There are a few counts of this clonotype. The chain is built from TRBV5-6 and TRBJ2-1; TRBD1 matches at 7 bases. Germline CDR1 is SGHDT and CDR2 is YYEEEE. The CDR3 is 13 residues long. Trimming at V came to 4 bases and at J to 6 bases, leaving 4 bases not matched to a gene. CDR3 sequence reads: CASSQGQPNEQFF. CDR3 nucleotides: TGTGCCAGCAGCCAGGGACAGCCCAATGAGCAGTTCTTC.

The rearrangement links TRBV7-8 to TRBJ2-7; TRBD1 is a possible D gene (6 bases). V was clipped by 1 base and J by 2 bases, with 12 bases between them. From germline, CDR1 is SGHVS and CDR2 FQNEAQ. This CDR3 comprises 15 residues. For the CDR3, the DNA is TGTGCCAGCAGCTTAGGGCAGGGGATAGCCTACGAGCAGTACTTC. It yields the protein CASSLGQGIAYEQYF.

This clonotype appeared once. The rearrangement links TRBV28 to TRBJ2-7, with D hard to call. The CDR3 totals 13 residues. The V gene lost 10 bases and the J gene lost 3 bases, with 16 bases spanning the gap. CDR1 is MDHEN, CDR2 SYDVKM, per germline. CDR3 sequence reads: CATLSLAVYEQYF. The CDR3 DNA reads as TGTGCCACCCTCTCCCTGGCAGTCTACGAGCAGTACTTC.

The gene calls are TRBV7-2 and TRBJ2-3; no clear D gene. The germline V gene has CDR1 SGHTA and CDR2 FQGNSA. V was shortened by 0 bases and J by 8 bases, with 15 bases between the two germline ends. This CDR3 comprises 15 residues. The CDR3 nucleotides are TGTGCCAGCAGCTTAGCATTCGGGTTAGACCCTACGCAGTATTTT. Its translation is CASSLAFGLDPTQYF.

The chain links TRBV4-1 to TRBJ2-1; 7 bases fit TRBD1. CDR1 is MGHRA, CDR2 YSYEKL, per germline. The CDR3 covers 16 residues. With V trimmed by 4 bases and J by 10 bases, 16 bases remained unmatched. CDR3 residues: CASSPDPTGTSYEQFF. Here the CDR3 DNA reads TGCGCCAGCAGCCCCGACCCGACAGGGACCTCCTACGAGCAGTTCTTC.

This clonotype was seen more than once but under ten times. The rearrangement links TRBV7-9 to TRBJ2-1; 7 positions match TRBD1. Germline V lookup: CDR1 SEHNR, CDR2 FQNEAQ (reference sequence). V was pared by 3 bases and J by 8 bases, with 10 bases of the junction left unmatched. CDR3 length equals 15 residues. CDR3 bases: TGTGCCAGCAGCTTCCCGGGACAGTATAACGATGAGCAGTTCTTC. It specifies CASSFPGQYNDEQFF.

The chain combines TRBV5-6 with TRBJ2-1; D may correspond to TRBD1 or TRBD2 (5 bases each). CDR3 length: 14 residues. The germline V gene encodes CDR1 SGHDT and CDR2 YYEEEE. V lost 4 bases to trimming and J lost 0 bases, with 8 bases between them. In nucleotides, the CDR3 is TGTGCCAGCAGCACCGGGACCTCCTACAATGAGCAGTTCTTC. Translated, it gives CASSTGTSYNEQFF.